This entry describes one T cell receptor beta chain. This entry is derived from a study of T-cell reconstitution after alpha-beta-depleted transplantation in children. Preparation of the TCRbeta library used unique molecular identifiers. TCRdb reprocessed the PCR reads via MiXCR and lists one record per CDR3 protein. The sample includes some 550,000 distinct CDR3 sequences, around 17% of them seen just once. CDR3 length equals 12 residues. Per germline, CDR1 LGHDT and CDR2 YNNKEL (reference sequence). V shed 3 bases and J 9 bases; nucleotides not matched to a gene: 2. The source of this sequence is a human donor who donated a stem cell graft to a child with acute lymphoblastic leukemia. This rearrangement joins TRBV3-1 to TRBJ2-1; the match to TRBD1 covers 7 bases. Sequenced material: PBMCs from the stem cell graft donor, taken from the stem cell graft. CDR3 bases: TGTGCCAGCAGCCAGACAGGGATTGAGCAGTTCTTC. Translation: CASSQTGIEQFF.